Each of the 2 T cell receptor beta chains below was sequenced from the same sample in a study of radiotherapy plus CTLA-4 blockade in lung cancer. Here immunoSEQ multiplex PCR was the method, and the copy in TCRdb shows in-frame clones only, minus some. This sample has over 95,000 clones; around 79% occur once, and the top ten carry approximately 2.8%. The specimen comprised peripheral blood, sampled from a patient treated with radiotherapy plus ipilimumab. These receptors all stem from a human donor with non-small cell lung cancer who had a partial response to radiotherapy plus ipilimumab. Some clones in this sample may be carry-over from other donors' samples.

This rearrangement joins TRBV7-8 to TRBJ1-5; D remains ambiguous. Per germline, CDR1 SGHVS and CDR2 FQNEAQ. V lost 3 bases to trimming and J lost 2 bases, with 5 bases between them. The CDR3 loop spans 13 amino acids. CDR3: CASSFQGNQPQHF. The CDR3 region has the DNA TGTGCCAGCAGCTTCCAGGGCAATCAGCCCCAGCATTTT.

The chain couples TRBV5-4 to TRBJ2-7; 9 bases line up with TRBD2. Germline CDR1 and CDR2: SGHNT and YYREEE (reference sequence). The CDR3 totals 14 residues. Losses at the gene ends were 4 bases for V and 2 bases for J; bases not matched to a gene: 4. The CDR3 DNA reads TGTGCCAGCAGCCCGGGACTAGCCACCTACGAGCAGTACTTC. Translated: CASSPGLATYEQYF.